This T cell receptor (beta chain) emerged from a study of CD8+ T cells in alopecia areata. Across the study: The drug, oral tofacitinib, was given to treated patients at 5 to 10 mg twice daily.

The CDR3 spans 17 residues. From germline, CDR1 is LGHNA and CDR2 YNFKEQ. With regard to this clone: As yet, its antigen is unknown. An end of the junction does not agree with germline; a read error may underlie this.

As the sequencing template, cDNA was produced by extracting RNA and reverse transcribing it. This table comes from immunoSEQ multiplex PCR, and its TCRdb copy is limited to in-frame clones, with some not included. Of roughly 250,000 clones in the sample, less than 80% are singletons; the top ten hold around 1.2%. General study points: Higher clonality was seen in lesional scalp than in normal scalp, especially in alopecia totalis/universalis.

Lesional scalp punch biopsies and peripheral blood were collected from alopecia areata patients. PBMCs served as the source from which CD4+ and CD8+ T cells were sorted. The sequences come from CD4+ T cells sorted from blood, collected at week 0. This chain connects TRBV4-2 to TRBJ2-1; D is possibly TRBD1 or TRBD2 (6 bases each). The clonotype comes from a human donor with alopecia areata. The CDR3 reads CASSQGGAGRSSNEQFF. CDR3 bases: TGTGCCAGCAGCCAAGGGGGGGCGGGGAGGTCCTCCAATGAGCAGTTCTTC.